The clone carrying this TCR beta chain was seen a single time. Its specificity is not known. TCRdb's copy holds only in-frame clones and misses some; the assay was immunoSEQ multiplex PCR. The table lists 350,000 to 600,000 clones, roughly nine tenths of them singletons. Treatment specified: about 20 received Ad26.COV2.S at low or high dose, single or two shots; a few received placebo; per-sample allocation not given. Day 63 after the first vaccine or placebo injection was the time point for sampling. What was given as vaccine was an Ad26 vector encoding Wuhan-strain SARS-CoV-2 spike. The data are from a study of Ad26.COV2.S vaccination and SARS-CoV-2 variants. Study details: Participants got Ad26.COV2.S intramuscularly, once or twice 56 days apart. Study-wide results and limits: Among vaccine recipients, spike-specific TCR breadth exceeded that of placebo recipients. After vaccination, reports described spike-specific CD8+ and CD4+ T cell responses as showing substantial breadth.

CDR1 and CDR2 from the germline V gene are SGHRS and YFSETQ. Trimming cost V 0 bases and J 0 bases; bases outside gene matches: 1. The CDR3 has 15 amino acids. The V and J genes are TRBV5-1 and TRBJ2-5, with 8 nucleotides matching TRBD2. The receptor was isolated from a person between 18 and 59 years old who received the Ad26.COV2.S COVID-19 vaccine or a placebo. The sample consisted of peripheral blood, taken in a trial of Ad26.COV2.S vaccine versus placebo. The CDR3 is CASSLASGYQETQYF. The CDR3 nucleotides read TGCGCCAGCAGCTTGGCTAGCGGGTACCAAGAGACCCAGTACTTC.